This T cell receptor beta chain derives from a study of shared clonotypes between healthy human individuals. Method: immunoSEQ multiplex PCR; TCRdb's copy keeps in-frame clones and lacks some. This repertoire shows more than 1.2 million clones, around 98.5% found once; its top ten account for about 0.34%. Among the donors, all were Caucasian adults who lived in Nashville, Tennessee. The CDR3 extends over 17 amino acids. Germline lookup yields CDR1 MNHEY and CDR2 SMNVEV (reference sequence). With V trimmed by 6 bases and J by 4 bases, 15 bases remained unmatched. The specimen was naive CD4+ T cells sorted from blood. Subset noted: CD45RA+ positively selected. The rearrangement joins TRBV27 to TRBJ2-7, with 10 bases lining up with TRBD2. This TCR was recovered from a man aged 30-40 years in good health. CDR3 DNA sequence: TGTGCCAGCAGCTGGGGGGCAGCTAGCGGGAGTACTTACGAGCAGTACTTC. It is translated as CASSWGAASGSTYEQYF.